The 28 T cell receptor beta chains below all came from one sample that was sequenced in a study of CD8+ T cells in alopecia areata. The sequencing template was cDNA reverse transcribed from extracted RNA. The method was immunoSEQ multiplex PCR; TCRdb's version includes in-frame clones alone and lacks a portion of them. The sample gives roughly 250,000 clones, over 45% of which show up once; around 0.84% is in the top ten. Treatment defined: oral pan-JAK inhibitor, 5-10 mg twice daily. Source: CD4+ T cells sorted from blood, taken around week 53, from a patient treated with tofacitinib. These TCRs come from a human donor with alopecia areata.

The V and J genes are TRBV30 and TRBJ2-5, with D possibly matching TRBD1 (5 bases). Germline V gene lookup returns CDR1 GTSNPN and CDR2 SVGIG (reference sequence). The length of the CDR3 is 15 residues. V lost 1 base to trimming and J lost 1 base, with 13 bases between them. The chain's CDR3 is CAWSEGSGVQETQYF. The CDR3 DNA reads as TGTGCCTGGAGTGAGGGGTCAGGAGTCCAAGAGACCCAGTACTTC.

The chain is built from TRBV29-1 and TRBJ2-3; D is unclear. The CDR3 length is 13 residues. The V gene lost 2 bases and the J gene lost 4 bases, with 10 bases spanning the gap. Germline values: CDR1 SQVTM, CDR2 ANQGSEA. CDR3 sequence: CSVERQVPDTQYF. The CDR3 nucleotides read TGCAGCGTTGAACGTCAGGTTCCAGATACGCAGTATTTT.

In its sample, this clone was seen a few times. This chain joins TRBV6-5 and TRBJ2-7; unclear D gene. With 5 bases removed from V and 4 bases from J, the gap between germline ends came to 12 bases. Germline V gene sequence: CDR1 MNHEY, CDR2 SVGAGI. The CDR3 contains 13 residues. For the CDR3, the DNA is TGTGCCAGCAGTCAAGCCCCCGTGTACGAGCAGTACTTC. Amino acids: CASSQAPVYEQYF.

V usage is TRBV27 and J usage is TRBJ2-5; D ambiguous. The CDR3 covers 14 residues. Germline CDR1 and CDR2: MNHEY and SMNVEV (reference sequence). V was pared by 3 bases and J by 0 bases, with 8 bases between. The CDR3 DNA sequence: TGTGCCAGCAGTTTGGTGGGCCACCAAGAGACCCAGTACTTC. It translates to CASSLVGHQETQYF.

The chain combines TRBV5-6 with TRBJ2-2; TRBD2 matches 9 bases. Germline CDR1 SGHDT, CDR2 YYEEEE. The junction had 8 bases not matched to a gene; V was cut back by 2 bases and J by 6 bases. This CDR3 is 16 amino acids long. The CDR3 is CASSFSAGGPAGELFF. DNA of the CDR3: TGTGCCAGCAGCTTTTCTGCGGGGGGGCCCGCCGGGGAGCTGTTTTTT.

The chain links TRBV15 to TRBJ2-7; a possible D gene is TRBD1 (6 bases). The CDR3 runs 15 residues. Trimming cost V 0 bases and J 7 bases, with 16 bases left between them. CDR1 and CDR2 from the germline V gene are LNHNV and YYDKDF (reference sequence). The CDR3 nucleotides read TGTGCCACCAGCAGAGATCTCAGGGGCCTGGGGGAGCAGTACTTC. It codes for CATSRDLRGLGEQYF.

The genes are TRBV29-1 and TRBJ2-2; D gene uncertain. The V end lost 0 bases, the J end lost 1 base, and 9 bases lay between the germline ends. The CDR3 loop spans 15 amino acids. Per the germline V gene, CDR1 is SQVTM and CDR2 is ANQGSEA. The CDR3 DNA follows: TGCAGCGTTGAAGATCTGACTGTGAACACCGGGGAGCTGTTTTTT. Encoded protein: CSVEDLTVNTGELFF.

V and J are TRBV6-1 and TRBJ2-5, with 7 bases identical to TRBD1. The CDR3 length is 13 residues. The trim removed 7 bases at V and 2 bases at J, leaving 4 bases unmatched. Germline V CDR1 and CDR2: MNHNS, SASEGT. DNA of the CDR3: TGTGCCAGCACCAGGGACAGACAAGAGACCCAGTACTTC. The encoded protein is CASTRDRQETQYF.

The J gene is TRBJ2-7, the V gene TRBV4-2; D may be TRBD1 (7 bases). Germline CDR1 and CDR2: LGHNA and YNFKEQ. CDR3 length equals 16 residues. With 1 base removed from V and 0 bases from J, the gap between germline ends came to 13 bases. DNA of the CDR3: TGTGCCAGCAGCCAAGGAACAGGGGACTTCTCCTACGAGCAGTACTTC. As protein: CASSQGTGDFSYEQYF.

This clone has more than one count but fewer than ten. This chain uses TRBV27 with TRBJ1-6, with 7 bases aligning to TRBD1. CDR1 and CDR2 from the germline V gene are MNHEY and SMNVEV (reference sequence). This CDR3 contains 14 residues. The J segment lost 7 bases and the V segment lost 6 bases, leaving 6 bases of the junction unmatched. CDR3 coding DNA: TGTGCCAGCAGCAGACAGGGTAGGAATTCACCCCTCCACTTT. Its protein product is CASSRQGRNSPLHF.

This clone has a handful of counts. The chain joins TRBV2 to TRBJ2-3; possibly TRBD1 for D (5 bases). Germline-derived CDR1 and CDR2 are SNHLY and FYNNEI. Trimming cost V 4 bases and J 1 base, with 9 bases left between them. The CDR3 consists of 14 residues. The CDR3 protein is CASSGGIRTDTQYF. The CDR3 nucleotides are TGTGCCAGCAGTGGGGGCATCCGCACAGATACGCAGTATTTT.

The gene calls are TRBV7-3 and TRBJ1-1; D is ambiguous. Deletions cut 1 base from V and 3 bases from J, with 6 bases between. Germline V gene data show CDR1 as SGHTA and CDR2 as FQGTGA. The CDR3 has 13 residues. The CDR3 is CASSLRSDTEAFF. In DNA, the CDR3 is TGTGCCAGCAGCTTAAGGTCTGACACTGAAGCTTTCTTT.

The V and J genes are TRBV30 and TRBJ1-2; D is unresolved. The length of the CDR3 is 13 residues. V was clipped by 4 bases and J by 6 bases, with 15 bases between them. From germline, CDR1 is GTSNPN and CDR2 SVGIG (reference sequence). CDR3 nucleotides: TGTGCCTGGATCTCCGGGAGGGCCCATGGCTACACCTTC. Residues: CAWISGRAHGYTF.

This clone was detected only a few times. V and J are TRBV29-1 and TRBJ1-2, with TRBD1 as a possible D gene (5 bases). This CDR3 region has 13 residues. CDR1 and CDR2 (germline): SQVTM, ANQGSEA. Trimming took off 2 bases at V and 4 bases at J, with 11 bases between the two ends. The CDR3 loop reads CSVEPGQGYGYTF. The CDR3 coding sequence is TGCAGCGTTGAACCCGGCCAGGGCTATGGCTACACCTTC.

DNA for the CDR3: TGTGCCAGCAGCCCCGGTGGGGGGACCCAGTACTTC. This translates into CASSPGGGTQYF. The chain combines TRBV7-9 with TRBJ2-5; perhaps D is TRBD1 or TRBD2 (5 bases each). CDR3 length: 12 amino acids. Germline V gene lookup returns CDR1 SEHNR and CDR2 FQNEAQ (reference sequence). Trimming removed 5 bases from V and 7 bases from J, with 11 bases in between.

This clone has only a few counts. V and J are TRBV10-3 and TRBJ2-2; 10 bases are a match to TRBD2. The CDR3 consists of 15 residues. V lost 7 bases, J lost 0 bases, and 2 bases stayed unmatched. Germline-derived CDR1 and CDR2 are ENHRY and SYGVKD. The CDR3 region has the DNA TGTGCCATCAACGGACTAGCGGCGAACACCGGGGAGCTGTTTTTT. Encoded protein: CAINGLAANTGELFF.

The V and J genes are TRBV25-1 and TRBJ2-2; D remains ambiguous. CDR3 length equals 14 residues. Germline lookup yields CDR1 MGHDK and CDR2 SYGVNS. V lost 5 bases and J lost 0, with 7 bases in between. Here the CDR3 reads CASSPPPNTGELFF. CDR3 DNA: TGTGCCAGCAGTCCACCTCCGAACACCGGGGAGCTGTTTTTT. The whole variable domain, remainder taken from reference TRBV25-1 and TRBJ2-2, is EADIYQTPRYLVIGTGKKITLECSQTMGHDKMYWYQQDPGMELHLIHYSYGVNSTEKGDLSSESTVSRIRTEHFPLTLESARPSHTSQYLCASSPPPNTGELFFGEGSRLTVL.

V gene TRBV29-1 combines with J gene TRBJ2-7; 9 bases are a match to TRBD1. The CDR3 contains 13 residues. Germline CDR1 and CDR2: SQVTM and ANQGSEA. V shed 4 bases and J 6 bases; nucleotides not matched to a gene: 7. The CDR3 loop is CSVVGQGTSEQYF. The CDR3 region has the DNA TGCAGCGTTGTCGGACAGGGGACCTCCGAGCAGTACTTC.

This clone was picked up a small number of times. This chain uses TRBV13 with TRBJ2-3, with 7 bases lining up with TRBD2. The germline gives CDR1 PRHDT, CDR2 FYEKMQ (reference sequence). The CDR3 covers 16 residues. The trim removed 3 bases at V and 1 base at J, leaving 7 bases unmatched. The CDR3 loop is CASSFVAAGGTDTQYF. The CDR3 region has the DNA TGTGCCAGCAGCTTCGTAGCCGCGGGGGGCACAGATACGCAGTATTTT.

The gene calls are TRBV27 and TRBJ2-6; TRBD1 might be the D (6 bases). The CDR3 sequence is 15 residues long. CDR1 is MNHEY and CDR2 is SMNVEV in the germline V gene (reference sequence). Trimming stripped 2 bases from V and 2 bases from J, with 7 bases between. CDR3 loop: CASSLPGAGANVLTF. The CDR3 DNA reads as TGTGCCAGCAGTTTACCAGGGGCTGGGGCCAACGTCCTGACTTTC. The variable domain in full, with the rest retrieved from reference TRBV27 and TRBJ2-6, is EAQVTQNPRYLITVTGKKLTVTCSQNMNHEYMSWYRQDPGLGLRQIYYSMNVEVTDKGDVPEGYKVSRKEKRNFPLILESPSPNQTSLYFCASSLPGAGANVLTFGAGSRLTVL.

The rearrangement links TRBV18 to TRBJ2-7; 11 bases are a match to TRBD1. The CDR3 consists of 15 residues. With V trimmed by 3 bases and J by 0 bases, 1 base remained unmatched. Germline V gene lookup returns CDR1 KGHSH and CDR2 LQKENI. The CDR3, as DNA: TGTGCCAGCTCACCCGGGACAGGGGGCTCCTACGAGCAGTACTTC. Protein: CASSPGTGGSYEQYF.

The chain recombines TRBV29-1 with TRBJ2-5, with D maybe TRBD2 (5 bases). Germline CDR1 SQVTM, CDR2 ANQGSEA. Trimming cost V 6 bases and J 5 bases, with 16 bases left between them. The CDR3 has 13 amino acids. The DNA of the CDR3 is TGCAGCGTCGCACTTCTAGCACACGAGACCCAGTACTTC. Translating it yields CSVALLAHETQYF.

The chain couples TRBV15 to TRBJ2-5, with a tentative D call TRBD2 (5 bases). V lost 1 base and J 5 bases, leaving 5 bases between the germline ends. Germline CDR1 and CDR2: LNHNV and YYDKDF (reference sequence). The CDR3 is made up of 12 amino acids. CDR3 DNA: TGTGCCACCAGCAGAGGCGGGGAGACCCAGTACTTC. It translates to CATSRGGETQYF.

This clone was seen just once. This chain uses TRBV29-1 with TRBJ2-2, with D possibly being TRBD2 (5 bases). Germline CDR1 reads SQVTM; CDR2 reads ANQGSEA. V was clipped by 4 bases and J by 0 bases, with 12 bases between them. There are 15 residues in the CDR3. CDR3 loop: CSVAVGSANTGELFF. Here the CDR3 DNA reads TGCAGCGTTGCAGTGGGTAGCGCGAACACCGGGGAGCTGTTTTTT.

This sequence joins TRBV5-1 and TRBJ2-7; D not resolved. The CDR3 sequence is 11 residues long. Per the germline V gene, CDR1 is SGHRS and CDR2 is YFSETQ. V dropped 6 bases and J dropped 7 bases, with 11 bases sitting between them. The CDR3 protein is CASKDQGEQYF. The CDR3 bases are TGCGCCAGCAAAGACCAAGGGGAGCAGTACTTC.

This chain links TRBV4-1 with TRBJ2-5, with D unclear. Trimming took off 6 bases at V and 4 bases at J, with 18 bases between the two ends. Germline loops: CDR1 MGHRA, CDR2 YSYEKL. CDR3 length: 15 residues. The CDR3 DNA reads TGCGCCAGCAGAGCGTCCGGTCGGAATATAGAGACCCAGTACTTC. It encodes CASRASGRNIETQYF.

This clone has just one count. This chain joins TRBV30 and TRBJ2-2, with D perhaps TRBD1 (5 bases). This CDR3 region has 12 residues. Germline V CDR1 and CDR2: GTSNPN, SVGIG (reference sequence). V shed 5 bases and J shed 6 bases, with 10 bases lying between them. The CDR3, as DNA: TGTGCCTGGCGACAGCTCCCCGGGGAGCTGTTTTTT. Translation gives CAWRQLPGELFF.

This clone was observed a few times. This rearrangement joins TRBV28 to TRBJ1-1, with 7 bases fitting TRBD1. Germline loops: CDR1 MDHEN, CDR2 SYDVKM. The CDR3 is 13 residues long. V lost 4 bases and J lost 6; bases outside the gene matches: 5. The CDR3 DNA sequence: TGTGCCAGCAGTTCGACAGGGTTGGCTGAAGCTTTCTTT. This sequence encodes CASSSTGLAEAFF. Supplemented by reference TRBV28 and TRBJ1-1, the full variable domain reads DVKVTQSSRYLVKRTGEKVFLECVQDMDHENMFWYRQDPGLGLRLIYFSYDVKMKEKGDIPEGYSVSREKKERFSLILESASTNQTSMYLCASSSTGLAEAFFGQGTRLTVV.